This entry lists 20 T cell receptor beta chains sequenced from one sample in a study of blood T cell repertoires in COVID-19. The assay was immunoSEQ multiplex PCR, and TCRdb's table has in-frame clones only and misses some. The sample comprises approximately 76,000 clones, 86% of which are singletons, and roughly 2% rests with the top ten. Sequenced: peripheral blood. These receptors all stem from an older woman with acute or convalescent COVID-19.

This clone was detected only once. This sequence joins TRBV27 and TRBJ2-1; TRBD2 matches 7 bases. Looked up from germline, CDR1 is MNHEY and CDR2 is SMNVEV (reference sequence). V lost 2 bases to trimming and J lost 10 bases; unmatched junction nucleotides: 14. The CDR3 runs 16 residues. This CDR3 reads CASSLGEGSPPIEQFF. For the CDR3, the DNA is TGTGCCAGCAGTTTAGGGGAGGGATCCCCCCCTATAGAGCAGTTCTTC.

The chain links TRBV29-1 to TRBJ1-1, with TRBD1 as a possible D gene (5 bases). The CDR3 is 13 amino acids. V lost 5 bases to trimming and J lost 2 bases, with 12 bases between them. The germline V gene encodes CDR1 SQVTM and CDR2 ANQGSEA. The DNA for the CDR3 is TGCAGCGTTTTGGAAAGGGGAAACACTGAAGCTTTCTTT. This encodes CSVLERGNTEAFF.

The gene calls are TRBV7-2 and TRBJ1-2, with D possibly TRBD1 on 6 matching bases. Deletions cut 5 bases from V and 4 bases from J, with 20 bases between. Germline-derived CDR1 and CDR2 are SGHTA and FQGNSA. This CDR3 has 16 residues. DNA of the CDR3: TGTGCCAGCAGCCACCCAGGGGCGGTGGGCAGCTATGGCTACACCTTC. This encodes CASSHPGAVGSYGYTF.

The rearrangement uses TRBV7-2 and TRBJ2-2; 9 positions agree with TRBD1. The CDR3 sequence is 18 residues long. Germline trimming cut 5 bases from V and 4 bases from J; bases unmatched to any gene: 14. Germline CDR1 reads SGHTA; CDR2 reads FQGNSA. The CDR3, as DNA: TGTGCCAGCAGCCTAGACTCCGGGACAGGGTATGGCACCGGGGAGCTGTTTTTT. This encodes CASSLDSGTGYGTGELFF.

The rearrangement joins TRBV5-5 to TRBJ2-7; TRBD1 might be the D (5 bases). CDR3 length: 14 residues. The germline V gene has CDR1 SGHKS and CDR2 YYEKEE (reference sequence). The ends were cut back, 0 bases at V and 3 bases at J, with 10 bases in the middle. In DNA form, the CDR3 reads TGTGCCAGCAGCTTGGAGTGGGGCAGCTACGAGCAGTACTTC. This gives the protein CASSLEWGSYEQYF.

This chain joins TRBV19 and TRBJ1-6; a possible D gene is TRBD1 (5 bases). The CDR3 contains 16 residues. The V end lost 3 bases, the J end lost 7 bases, and 16 bases lay between the germline ends. The germline CDR1 and CDR2 sequences are LNHDA and SQIVND (reference sequence). CDR3 region: CASSIILGLMNSPLHF. The CDR3 bases are TGTGCCAGTAGTATTATATTGGGACTGATGAATTCACCCCTCCACTTT.

The rearrangement links TRBV28 to TRBJ2-1, with TRBD2 matching 12 bases. Germline-derived CDR1 and CDR2 are MDHEN and SYDVKM. This CDR3 spans 15 amino acids. The trim removed 4 bases at V and 4 bases at J, leaving 2 bases unmatched. The CDR3 DNA sequence: TGTGCCAGCAGTTCCCTAGCGGGGGGGTACAATGAGCAGTTCTTC. Protein: CASSSLAGGYNEQFF.

J is TRBJ2-7 and V is TRBV5-8; 8 nucleotides align to TRBD2. The CDR3 contains 17 residues. Germline V lookup: CDR1 SGHTS, CDR2 YDEGEE. V was clipped by 4 bases and J by 7 bases; unmatched bases: 19. The CDR3 reads CASSRGRGAQPQGEQYF. DNA of the CDR3: TGTGCCAGCAGCCGGGGGCGGGGGGCGCAGCCTCAGGGTGAGCAGTACTTC.

V is TRBV5-1 and J is TRBJ1-5, with a possible D match to TRBD1 (5 bases). CDR3 length: 14 residues. Germline V gene lookup returns CDR1 SGHRS and CDR2 YFSETQ. The V and J ends lost 3 bases and 5 bases respectively, with 12 bases between them. The CDR3 spells CASSSEGLDQPQHF. The CDR3 nucleotides read TGCGCCAGCAGCTCGGAGGGGCTGGATCAGCCCCAGCATTTT.

The chain carries TRBV9 and TRBJ2-1, with D possibly matching TRBD2 (6 bases). Trimming removed 3 bases at V and 0 bases at J, with 16 bases between. The CDR3 has 17 residues. Germline V gene data show CDR1 as SGDLS and CDR2 as YYNGEE. CDR3 nucleotide sequence: TGTGCCAGCAGCGGATCAACTAGCCAGCACTCCTACAATGAGCAGTTCTTC. It specifies CASSGSTSQHSYNEQFF.

This clone showed up just once. The genes are TRBV9 and TRBJ1-2; TRBD1 matches at 9 bases. This CDR3 is built from 17 residues. J was trimmed by 2 bases and V by 3 bases; bases with no gene match: 11. CDR1 and CDR2 (germline): SGDLS, YYNGEE. The DNA of the CDR3 is TGTGCCAGCAGCGAGGGGGGGACAGGGCTAAACAACTATGGCTACACCTTC. Encoded protein: CASSEGGTGLNNYGYTF.

This chain joins TRBV3-1 (or the pseudogene TRBV3-2) and TRBJ2-1; the match to TRBD2 covers 8 bases. V lost 5 bases and J lost 0; bases outside the gene matches: 12. The CDR3 contains 18 residues. The germline V gene encodes CDR1 LGHDT and CDR2 YNNKEL (reference sequence). The CDR3 loop reads CASSSPGLVTSSYNEQFF. In DNA form, the CDR3 reads TGTGCCAGCAGCTCCCCGGGACTAGTCACTAGCTCCTACAATGAGCAGTTCTTC.

This clone came up a few times. The chain has TRBV7-9 and TRBJ1-1; D unclear. Trimming removed 5 bases at V and 0 bases at J, with 13 bases between. CDR1 and CDR2 (germline): SEHNR, FQNEAQ (reference sequence). CDR3 length: 15 residues. The CDR3 DNA sequence: TGTGCCAGCAGCAGTCGGTCGGGGATGAACACTGAAGCTTTCTTT. This codes for CASSSRSGMNTEAFF.

The V gene is TRBV11-1, the J gene TRBJ2-7, with 11 bases identical to TRBD2. With 5 bases clipped from V and 7 bases from J, the junction kept 10 bases outside the gene matches. Germline V gives CDR1 SGHAT, CDR2 FQDESV (reference sequence). The CDR3 is 15 residues long. The CDR3 is CASSILLAGVREQYF. As DNA, the CDR3 is TGTGCCAGCAGCATACTACTAGCGGGAGTTCGTGAGCAGTACTTC.

This chain uses TRBV19 with TRBJ1-1; D remains ambiguous. Germline CDR1 and CDR2: LNHDA and SQIVND (reference sequence). This CDR3 is built from 14 residues. V was pared by 6 bases and J by 0 bases, with 11 bases between. CDR3 amino acids: CASRTTSMNTEAFF. Written as DNA, the CDR3 is TGTGCCAGTAGGACTACCTCTATGAACACTGAAGCTTTCTTT.

The genes are TRBV5-1 and TRBJ1-1; TRBD1 matches at 7 bases. Germline-derived CDR1 and CDR2 are SGHRS and YFSETQ. The CDR3 spans 14 residues. Losses at the gene ends were 0 bases for V and 2 bases for J; bases not matched to a gene: 1. The CDR3 DNA sequence: TGCGCCAGCAGCTTGGAGGGGGCAAACACTGAAGCTTTCTTT. Protein: CASSLEGANTEAFF.

The CDR3 sequence: CASSSSSGANVLTF. The CDR3 DNA reads as TGTGCCAGCAGCTCCAGCTCTGGGGCCAACGTCCTGACTTTC. The chain links TRBV7-2 to TRBJ2-6; D uncertain. The CDR3 length is 14 residues. Germline V gene data show CDR1 as SGHTA and CDR2 as FQGNSA. V was cut by 4 bases and J by 0 bases, with 4 bases left in between. Using reference TRBV7-2 and TRBJ2-6 for the parts outside the CDR3, the full variable domain is GAGVSQSPSNKVTEKGKDVELRCDPISGHTALYWYRQSLGQGLEFLIYFQGNSAPDKSGLPSDRFSAERTGGSVSTLTIQRTQQEDSAVYLCASSSSSGANVLTFGAGSRLTVL.

V and J are TRBV27 and TRBJ2-7, with TRBD1 matching 12 bases. Germline-derived CDR1 and CDR2 are MNHEY and SMNVEV (reference sequence). Losses at the gene ends were 6 bases for V and 7 bases for J; bases not matched to a gene: 10. The CDR3 length is 15 residues. For the CDR3, the DNA is TGTGCCAGCAGCCCGGGACAGGGGGCTTTTTGGGAGCAGTACTTC. This translates into CASSPGQGAFWEQYF.

The chain recombines TRBV19 with TRBJ2-3; 9 nucleotides line up with TRBD2. Germline V lookup: CDR1 LNHDA, CDR2 SQIVND (reference sequence). The CDR3 sequence is 15 residues long. J gave up 2 bases and V 1 base, and 1 base lay outside the gene matches. CDR3 DNA sequence: TGTGCCAGTAGTATAGGACTAGCGGACACAGATACGCAGTATTTT. Protein sequence: CASSIGLADTDTQYF.

The chain joins TRBV6-2 or TRBV6-3 to TRBJ1-2; D uncertain. Germline V gene data show CDR1 as MNHEY and CDR2 as SVGEGT. This CDR3 has 13 residues. Trimming took 4 bases from V and 8 from J, leaving 14 bases between them. The CDR3 loop is CASSFGRGYGYTF. The CDR3 nucleotides read TGTGCCAGCAGTTTTGGACGGGGATACGGCTACACCTTC.